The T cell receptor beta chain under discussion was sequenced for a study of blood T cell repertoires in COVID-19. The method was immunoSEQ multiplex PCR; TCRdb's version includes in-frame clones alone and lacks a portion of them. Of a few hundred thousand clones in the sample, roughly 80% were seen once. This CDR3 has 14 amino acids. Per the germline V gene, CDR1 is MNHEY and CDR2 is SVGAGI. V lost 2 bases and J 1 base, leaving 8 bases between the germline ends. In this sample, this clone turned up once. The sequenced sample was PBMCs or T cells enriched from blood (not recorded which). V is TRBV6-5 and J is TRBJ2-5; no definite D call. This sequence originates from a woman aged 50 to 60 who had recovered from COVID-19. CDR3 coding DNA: TGTGCCAGCAGTTACGGGCAGGTCCAAGAGACCCAGTACTTC. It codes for CASSYGQVQETQYF.